These 15 T cell receptor beta chains came from one sample sequenced in a study of technical replicates of blood from a handful of donors. Method: immunoSEQ multiplex PCR; TCRdb's copy keeps in-frame clones and lacks some. The sample has 55,000 to 75,000 clones, 85% to 95% seen once. Sample: PBMCs. These receptors were taken from a human donor in good health. Some clones in this sample may be carry-over from other donors' samples.

The chain couples TRBV4-1 to TRBJ2-5; 8 bases fit TRBD2. Germline CDR1 and CDR2: MGHRA and YSYEKL. The CDR3 has 16 amino acids. The ends lost 0 bases at V and 4 bases at J; junction bases unmatched: 7. The CDR3 spells CASSQDPAGVLETQYF. DNA of the CDR3: TGCGCCAGCAGCCAAGATCCAGCGGGGGTTCTAGAGACCCAGTACTTC.

V and J are TRBV30 and TRBJ2-7, with 11 bases aligning to TRBD1. V gave up 1 base and J gave up 4 bases; unmatched junction bases: 3. Germline CDR1 and CDR2: GTSNPN and SVGIG (reference sequence). This CDR3 has 14 amino acids. The CDR3 protein is CAWSADRGLYEQYF. The DNA for the CDR3 is TGTGCCTGGAGTGCGGACAGGGGGCTGTACGAGCAGTACTTC.

J is TRBJ2-7 and V is TRBV28; D possibly corresponds to TRBD1 (6 bases). CDR1 is MDHEN and CDR2 is SYDVKM in the germline V gene. Trimming removed 7 bases from V and 0 bases from J, with 10 bases in between. This CDR3 has 13 residues. The CDR3 reads CASIGQSSYEQYF. CDR3 sequence (DNA): TGTGCCAGCATCGGACAGAGCTCCTACGAGCAGTACTTC.

CDR3 in amino acids: CATTDSSGNTIYF. The DNA for the CDR3 is TGTGCCACCACGGACAGCTCTGGAAACACCATATATTTT. V is TRBV10-3 and J is TRBJ1-3; D is perhaps TRBD1 (6 bases). The germline V gene encodes CDR1 ENHRY and CDR2 SYGVKD. The CDR3 is made up of 13 amino acids. V lost 10 bases, J lost 0 bases, and 10 bases lay in between.

The V and J genes are TRBV6-5 and TRBJ2-3, with 7 bases fitting TRBD1. With V trimmed by 7 bases and J by 4 bases, 11 bases remained unmatched. The CDR3 has 15 residues. CDR1 and CDR2 from the germline V gene are MNHEY and SVGAGI. The CDR3, as DNA: TGTGCCAGCACCCGACAGGGAATGGGTCCAGATACGCAGTATTTT. Encoded protein: CASTRQGMGPDTQYF.

V is TRBV6-5 and J is TRBJ2-1; unclear D gene. Trimming shortened V by 3 bases and J by 4 bases, and 7 bases separated the two germline ends. Germline CDR1 and CDR2: MNHEY and SVGAGI. The CDR3 is 13 residues long. CDR3 nucleotides: TGTGCCAGCAGTTATACGGTGTACAATGAGCAGTTCTTC. It yields the protein CASSYTVYNEQFF.

The chain has TRBV9 and TRBJ1-2; D remains ambiguous. V lost 0 bases and J lost 0, with 6 bases in between. CDR1 is SGDLS, CDR2 YYNGEE, per germline. The CDR3 length is 14 residues. The CDR3 here is CASSVDNTNYGYTF. CDR3 DNA sequence: TGTGCCAGCAGCGTAGATAATACTAACTATGGCTACACCTTC.

V usage is TRBV5-6 and J usage is TRBJ2-3, with 8 bases fitting TRBD1. The germline gives CDR1 SGHDT, CDR2 YYEEEE. The junction had 9 bases not matched to a gene; V was cut back by 5 bases and J by 4 bases. This CDR3 region has 15 residues. The CDR3: CASRLRDRYPDTQYF. For the CDR3, the DNA is TGTGCCAGCAGGCTCCGGGACAGGTACCCAGATACGCAGTATTTT.

This sequence joins TRBV6-1 and TRBJ2-1; 9 positions match TRBD1. With V trimmed by 8 bases and J by 5 bases, 1 base remained unmatched. CDR3 size: 12 residues. Germline CDR1 MNHNS, CDR2 SASEGT. CDR3 residues: CASGQGNNEQFF. The CDR3 DNA reads TGTGCCAGCGGACAGGGGAACAATGAGCAGTTCTTC.

The sample holds a few counts of this clone. The V call is TRBV10-3, the J call TRBJ1-2; possible D gene TRBD1, 5 bases. This CDR3 region has 14 residues. Germline V CDR1 and CDR2: ENHRY, SYGVKD. V was clipped by 7 bases and J by 8 bases, with 20 bases between them. This CDR3 is CAITNRPESHGYTF. CDR3 coding DNA: TGTGCCATCACTAACAGGCCCGAAAGCCACGGCTACACCTTC.

This chain links TRBV10-3 with TRBJ2-3, with 7 bases matching TRBD2. Germline V gives CDR1 ENHRY, CDR2 SYGVKD. The junction had 5 bases not matched to a gene; V was cut back by 10 bases and J by 4 bases. CDR3 length equals 12 residues. CDR3 sequence reads: CATRREADTQYF. The CDR3 DNA is TGTGCCACCCGCCGGGAGGCAGATACGCAGTATTTT.

This clone was seen just once. This chain uses TRBV7-2 with TRBJ2-5, with 12 bases lining up with TRBD2. The J segment lost 7 bases and the V segment lost 5 bases, leaving 8 bases of the junction unmatched. The CDR3 consists of 15 residues. In germline, CDR1 is SGHTA, CDR2 FQGNSA. This chain's CDR3 is CASSPLAGGMGTQYF. CDR3 sequence (DNA): TGTGCCAGCAGCCCCCTAGCGGGAGGGATGGGGACCCAGTACTTC.

The rearrangement links TRBV2 to TRBJ2-7; weak D call: TRBD2 (6 bases). The CDR3 runs to 12 residues. Trimming pared 3 bases from V and 4 bases from J, leaving 7 bases between. Germline V gives CDR1 SNHLY, CDR2 FYNNEI. In nucleotides, the CDR3 is TGTGCCAGCAGTGAGGGGGGTTACGAGCAGTACTTC. The encoded protein is CASSEGGYEQYF. The full variable domain, completed using reference TRBV2 and TRBJ2-7, is EPEVTQTPSHQVTQMGQEVILRCVPISNHLYFYWYRQILGQKVEFLVSFYNNEISEKSEIFDDQFSVERPDGSNFTLKIRSTKLEDSAMYFCASSEGGYEQYFGPGTRLTVT.

The J gene is TRBJ1-1, the V gene TRBV4-3; tentatively, D is TRBD1 (6 bases). This CDR3 region has 15 residues. Trimming cost V 0 bases and J 4 bases, with 12 bases left between them. Germline CDR1 is LGHNA and CDR2 is YSLEER. CDR3 in DNA: TGCGCCAGCAGCCAAGATCTCGGGGGGGCCACTGAAGCTTTCTTT. This translates into CASSQDLGGATEAFF.

This rearrangement joins TRBV4-3 to TRBJ2-5, with a possible D match to TRBD2 (6 bases). V gave up 3 bases and J gave up 5 bases, with 16 bases separating them. Germline V CDR1 and CDR2: LGHNA, YSLEER. This CDR3 comprises 15 residues. CDR3 loop: CASSQQIGGRETQYF. CDR3 DNA sequence: TGCGCCAGCAGCCAGCAAATCGGGGGTCGGGAGACCCAGTACTTC.